Sequencing of this T cell receptor (beta chain) was carried out in a study of beta chain features in type 1 diabetes. Study-wide background: Healthy donors and patients had similar age, gender and cell yields.

Whole-study findings and limits: Shorter templates might be favored by PCR, equally in patients and controls. TCRB CDR3s were moderately but significantly shorter in Type 1 diabetes patients in all four CD4+ subsets.

As every portion of the isolated RNA was reverse transcribed, the sequencing read expressed TCRB transcripts. The data were produced by immunoSEQ multiplex PCR, yet TCRdb's version contains in-frame clones alone and is incomplete. The sample holds roughly 260,000 clones, approximately 10% seen once. With V trimmed by 8 bases and J by 5 bases, 9 bases remained unmatched. The length of the CDR3 is 15 residues. Germline lookup yields CDR1 LNHDA and CDR2 SQIVND (reference sequence). Comments on this clone: Its target is not known.

The specimen sequenced was naive CD4+ T cells from blood. The chain combines TRBV19 with TRBJ2-5, with 12 bases lining up with TRBD2. The TCR sequence derives from a man aged 25-45 years with type 1 diabetes. The CDR3 loop reads CASGRLAGEGETQYF. The DNA for the CDR3 is TGTGCCAGTGGGAGACTAGCGGGGGAGGGTGAGACCCAGTACTTC.